This entry lists 25 T cell receptor beta chains sequenced from one sample in a study of T-cell memory formation after mild COVID-19. Via MiXCR, TCRdb re-called the 5' RACE reads, giving one row per CDR3 protein. The sample has 550,000 to 700,000 distinct CDR3 sequences, more than 15% seen once. Sequenced: PBMCs or a T cell subset sorted from them (not recorded which). The receptors originated from an adult woman who had mild COVID-19 (a few samples of this study predate the infection). Cell type and time point are not known.

The rearrangement uses TRBV6-5 and TRBJ2-3, with TRBD2 matching 7 bases. This CDR3 has 17 residues. Germline assignment: CDR1 MNHEY and CDR2 SVGAGI. J lost 2 bases, V lost 5 bases, and 13 bases had no gene match. CDR3 in DNA: TGTGCCAGCAGTCCCGCCCATGGGCTAGCGGACACAGATACGCAGTATTTT. This gives the protein CASSPAHGLADTDTQYF.

This rearrangement joins TRBV27 to TRBJ2-7; perhaps TRBD1 as D (6 bases). With 6 bases removed from V and 0 bases from J, the gap between germline ends came to 18 bases. Germline-derived CDR1 and CDR2 are MNHEY and SMNVEV (reference sequence). The CDR3 has 16 residues. The CDR3 DNA reads TGTGCCAGCAGCCCCTCAGGGACATTGATCTCCTACGAGCAGTACTTC. Translated: CASSPSGTLISYEQYF.

The chain links TRBV7-3 to TRBJ2-1; D unclear. Germline CDR1 reads SGHTA; CDR2 reads FQGTGA. The V end was cut by 0 bases, the J end by 8 bases, with 8 bases between. There are 13 residues in the CDR3. CDR3 protein: CASSLTGSHEQFF. The CDR3 DNA reads as TGTGCCAGCAGCTTAACAGGGTCCCATGAGCAGTTCTTC.

Here the CDR3 reads CASSGTGVGELFF. As DNA, the CDR3 is TGTGCCAGCAGTGGGACAGGGGTCGGGGAGCTGTTTTTT. The chain recombines TRBV6-1 with TRBJ2-2, with 9 bases fitting TRBD1. The length of the CDR3 is 13 residues. Germline-derived CDR1 and CDR2 are MNHNS and SASEGT. V was pared by 4 bases and J by 7 bases, with 1 base of the junction left unmatched.

The rearrangement joins TRBV5-1 to TRBJ2-5, with 13 bases aligning to TRBD2. CDR1 and CDR2 from the germline V gene are SGHRS and YFSETQ. The CDR3 has 14 amino acids. Trimming took 4 bases from V and 4 from J; bases not matched to a gene: 1. The CDR3 nucleotides are TGCGCCAGCAGCGGACTAGCGGGAGCAGAGACCCAGTACTTC. As protein: CASSGLAGAETQYF.

The table lists this clonotype with a few counts. The chain uses TRBV12-5 and TRBJ1-1; D gene uncertain. Germline CDR1 LGHNT, CDR2 FRNRAP. V was pared by 7 bases and J by 6 bases, with 18 bases between. The CDR3 is made up of 14 amino acids. The CDR3 DNA sequence: TGTGCTAGTGCCCCCGAGGCGCTGACCTCTGAAGCTTTCTTT. It yields the protein CASAPEALTSEAFF.

The V call is TRBV27, the J call TRBJ1-1, with 9 positions matching TRBD1. Losses at the gene ends were 2 bases for V and 11 bases for J; bases not matched to a gene: 9. Germline assignment: CDR1 MNHEY and CDR2 SMNVEV (reference sequence). The CDR3 is made up of 14 amino acids. The CDR3 bases are TGTGCCAGCAGTTTAGTGCCGGGACAGGGTGCGGCTTTCTTT. Translation gives CASSLVPGQGAAFF.

V gene TRBV7-6 combines with J gene TRBJ2-7, with D possibly being TRBD2 (5 bases). The CDR3 is 15 amino acids. Per germline, CDR1 SGHVS and CDR2 FNYEAQ. The V gene lost 1 base and the J gene lost 0 bases, with 10 bases spanning the gap. CDR3 sequence: CASSLDEGSSYEQYF. In DNA, the CDR3 is TGTGCCAGCAGCTTAGACGAGGGAAGCTCCTACGAGCAGTACTTC.

This clonotype has more than one count but fewer than ten. The rearrangement joins TRBV12-3 or TRBV12-4 to TRBJ2-2; D gene uncertain. CDR3 length equals 13 residues. V was trimmed by 5 bases and J by 4 bases, leaving 8 bases between them. CDR3 in amino acids: CASSIQSTGELFF. For the CDR3, the DNA is TGTGCCAGCAGTATACAGAGCACCGGGGAGCTGTTTTTT.

The V and J genes are TRBV7-9 and TRBJ2-1, with D tentatively TRBD1 (5 bases). The CDR3 runs 13 residues. V lost 3 bases and J lost 9, with 12 bases in between. Germline CDR1 and CDR2: SEHNR and FQNEAQ (reference sequence). CDR3 protein: CASSFVGPGEQFF. CDR3 nucleotides: TGTGCCAGCAGCTTTGTGGGGCCCGGTGAGCAGTTCTTC.

This clonotype was detected only a few times. The rearrangement joins TRBV7-8 to TRBJ2-7; 7 positions agree with TRBD1. This CDR3 is built from 17 residues. Germline CDR1 SGHVS, CDR2 FQNEAQ. Trimming at V came to 3 bases and at J to 0 bases, leaving 11 bases not matched to a gene. The chain's CDR3 is CASSLPSRQGSSYEQYF. In DNA, the CDR3 is TGTGCCAGCAGCTTGCCTAGTAGACAGGGAAGCTCCTACGAGCAGTACTTC.

This chain joins TRBV5-1 and TRBJ1-3, with a weak D call TRBD1 (5 bases). The V gene's germline CDR1 is SGHRS and CDR2 YFSETQ. V was shortened by 4 bases and J by 2 bases, with 19 bases between the two germline ends. There are 17 residues in the CDR3. CDR3 region: CASSQDSLGLPGNTIYF. CDR3 DNA: TGCGCCAGCAGCCAGGACTCACTGGGGCTACCTGGAAACACCATATATTTT.

This clonotype has a handful of counts. V is TRBV11-3 and J is TRBJ2-1; D gene uncertain. Germline V gene data show CDR1 as SGHNT and CDR2 as YENEEA. CDR3 length: 17 residues. V was cut by 1 base and J by 5 bases, with 18 bases left in between. CDR3 sequence reads: CASSLGLVRDQNNEQFF. The CDR3 DNA reads TGTGCCAGCAGCTTAGGATTGGTCCGAGACCAAAACAATGAGCAGTTCTTC. Supplemented by reference TRBV11-3 and TRBJ2-1, the full variable domain reads EAGVVQSPRYKIIEKKQPVAFWCNPISGHNTLYWYLQNLGQGPELLIRYENEEAVDDSQLPKDRFSAERLKGVDSTLKIQPAELGDSAVYLCASSLGLVRDQNNEQFFGPGTRLTVL.

This clonotype appeared a few times. The chain combines TRBV7-9 with TRBJ2-7, with 9 bases matching TRBD1. This CDR3 spans 15 amino acids. V dropped 3 bases and J dropped 3; count of bases not matched to a gene: 6. Germline CDR1 SEHNR, CDR2 FQNEAQ (reference sequence). As DNA, the CDR3 is TGTGCCAGCAGCTTCCATTTGGACAGGGGCTACGAGCAGTACTTC. This encodes CASSFHLDRGYEQYF.

The rearrangement links TRBV4-1 to TRBJ1-2; 7 bases match TRBD1. J gave up 8 bases and V 0 bases, and 6 bases lay outside the gene matches. The CDR3 runs to 14 residues. Germline V gives CDR1 MGHRA, CDR2 YSYEKL. Here the CDR3 DNA reads TGCGCCAGCAGCCAAGAGTCGACAGGGTCCGGCTACACCTTC. Protein sequence: CASSQESTGSGYTF.

This rearrangement joins TRBV19 to TRBJ2-3; unclear D gene. The CDR3 extends over 12 amino acids. CDR1 LNHDA and CDR2 SQIVND come from the germline V gene (reference sequence). V was clipped by 5 bases and J by 6 bases, with 9 bases between them. CDR3 DNA sequence: TGTGCCAGTAGTGATGTAGCCGATACGCAGTATTTT. Amino acids: CASSDVADTQYF.

The chain carries TRBV6-6 and TRBJ1-1; D gene ambiguous. The CDR3 covers 13 residues. Trimming pared 2 bases from V and 6 bases from J, leaving 10 bases between. Germline CDR1 is MNHNY and CDR2 is SVGAGI (reference sequence). The CDR3 spells CASSYIGVSEAFF. In DNA form, the CDR3 reads TGTGCCAGCAGTTACATTGGGGTTTCTGAAGCTTTCTTT.

The chain uses TRBV6-5 and TRBJ1-2, with 7 bases fitting TRBD1. This CDR3 has 14 amino acids. Per the germline V gene, CDR1 is MNHEY and CDR2 is SVGAGI. The V gene end was trimmed by 2 bases and the J gene end by 2 bases; junction bases not matched to a gene: 2. CDR3 loop: CASSYQTGNYGYTF. The CDR3 nucleotides are TGTGCCAGCAGTTACCAGACAGGGAACTATGGCTACACCTTC.

This clonotype showed up many times. The rearrangement joins TRBV7-8 to TRBJ2-5; TRBD2 agrees at 13 bases. Germline-derived CDR1 and CDR2 are SGHVS and FQNEAQ. The CDR3 covers 16 residues. Trimming removed 1 base from V and 5 bases from J; junction bases left unmatched: 4. DNA for the CDR3: TGTGCCAGCAGCTTAGGGACTAGCGGGGGCAGCGAGACCCAGTACTTC. Its protein product is CASSLGTSGGSETQYF.

The gene calls are TRBV29-1 and TRBJ1-1; 9 positions agree with TRBD1. Germline values: CDR1 SQVTM, CDR2 ANQGSEA. This CDR3 contains 13 residues. Unmatched junction bases numbered 5, after V lost 4 bases and J lost 5 bases. The CDR3 reads CSVGLGQGTEAFF. CDR3 nucleotide sequence: TGCAGCGTTGGGTTGGGACAGGGAACTGAAGCTTTCTTT.

This clonotype was counted a few times. This chain joins TRBV24-1 and TRBJ2-1; 13 bases fit TRBD2. The germline CDR1 and CDR2 sequences are KGHDR and SFDVKD. V trimming: 4 bases; J trimming: 7 bases; junction bases outside the gene matches: 9. This CDR3 is built from 17 residues. The CDR3 nucleotides read TGTGCCACCAGTGACAAGCCGGGACTAGCGGGGACTAATGAGCAGTTCTTC. It translates to CATSDKPGLAGTNEQFF.

This clonotype was counted at least ten times. This chain connects TRBV20-1 to TRBJ1-3; D uncertain. V shed 0 bases and J shed 0 bases, with 6 bases lying between them. From germline, CDR1 is DFQATT and CDR2 SNEGSKA (reference sequence). This CDR3 has 14 residues. Here the CDR3 DNA reads TGCAGTGCTAGAGATTCCGGCTCTGGAAACACCATATATTTT. Translation: CSARDSGSGNTIYF.

The table lists this clonotype with a few counts. This rearrangement joins TRBV11-2 to TRBJ2-7; perhaps D is TRBD1 or TRBD2 (6 bases each). The germline V gene has CDR1 SGHAT and CDR2 FQNNGV. This CDR3 comprises 16 residues. V lost 5 bases, J lost 2 bases, and 19 bases lay in between. The CDR3 sequence is CASSRGRSQSPYEQYF. CDR3 coding DNA: TGTGCCAGCAGCCGGGGGCGGTCCCAGAGCCCCTACGAGCAGTACTTC.

This clonotype came up a few times. J is TRBJ1-1 and V is TRBV29-1; 7 positions agree with TRBD1. The trim removed 4 bases at V and 1 base at J, leaving 3 bases unmatched. Germline V gene lookup returns CDR1 SQVTM and CDR2 ANQGSEA. The CDR3 covers 13 residues. CDR3 residues: CSVVGTANTEAFF. CDR3 bases: TGCAGCGTTGTAGGGACAGCGAACACTGAAGCTTTCTTT.

This clonotype appeared a few times. The CDR3 coding sequence is TGTGCCAGCAGTCGCAACAGGGTTCGGTCAGGCGAGCAGTACTTC. Its protein product is CASSRNRVRSGEQYF. The rearrangement links TRBV6-5 to TRBJ2-7; tentative D call: TRBD1 (6 bases). Deletions cut 5 bases from V and 6 bases from J, with 20 bases between. CDR1 MNHEY and CDR2 SVGAGI come from the germline V gene. The CDR3 has 15 residues.